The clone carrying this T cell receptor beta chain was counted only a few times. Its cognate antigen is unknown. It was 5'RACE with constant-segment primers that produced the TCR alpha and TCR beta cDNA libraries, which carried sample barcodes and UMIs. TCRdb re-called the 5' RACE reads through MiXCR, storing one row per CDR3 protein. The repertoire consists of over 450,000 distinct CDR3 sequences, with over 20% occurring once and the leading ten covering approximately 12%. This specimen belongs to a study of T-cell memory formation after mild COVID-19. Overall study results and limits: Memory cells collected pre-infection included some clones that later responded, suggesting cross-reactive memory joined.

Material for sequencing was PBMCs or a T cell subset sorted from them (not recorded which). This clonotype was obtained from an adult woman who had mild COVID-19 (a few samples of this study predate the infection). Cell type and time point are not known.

DNA for the CDR3: TGTGCCAGCAGCAGTCCCGGGACAGGGTCCCACGAGCAGTACTTC. This translates into CASSSPGTGSHEQYF. The V and J genes are TRBV5-4 and TRBJ2-7; 9 bases map to TRBD1. The germline gives CDR1 SGHNT, CDR2 YYREEE (reference sequence). Germline trimming cut 4 bases from V and 5 bases from J; bases unmatched to any gene: 10. This CDR3 is built from 15 residues. Full variable domain (outside the CDR3, taken from reference TRBV5-4 and TRBJ2-7): ETGVTQSPTHLIKTRGQQVTLRCSSQSGHNTVSWYQQALGQGPQFIFQYYREEENGRGNFPPRFSGLQFPNYSSELNVNALELDDSALYLCASSSPGTGSHEQYFGPGTRLTVT.